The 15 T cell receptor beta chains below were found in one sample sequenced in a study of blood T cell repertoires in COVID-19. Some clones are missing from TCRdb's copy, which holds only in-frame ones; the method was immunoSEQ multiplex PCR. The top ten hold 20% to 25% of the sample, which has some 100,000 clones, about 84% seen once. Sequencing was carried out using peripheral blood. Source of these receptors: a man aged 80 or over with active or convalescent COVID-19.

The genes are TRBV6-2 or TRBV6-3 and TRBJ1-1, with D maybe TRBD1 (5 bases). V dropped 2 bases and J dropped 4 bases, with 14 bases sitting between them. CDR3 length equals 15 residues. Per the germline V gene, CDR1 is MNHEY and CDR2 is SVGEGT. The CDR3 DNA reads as TGTGCCAGCAGTTACCCTGTGGGGAGGGGCACTGAAGCTTTCTTT. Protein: CASSYPVGRGTEAFF.

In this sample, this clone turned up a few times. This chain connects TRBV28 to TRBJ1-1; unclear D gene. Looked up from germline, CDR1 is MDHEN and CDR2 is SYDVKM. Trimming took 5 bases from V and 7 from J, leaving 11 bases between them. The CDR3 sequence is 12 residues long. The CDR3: CASSPTEYEAFF. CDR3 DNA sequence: TGTGCCAGCAGTCCCACAGAATATGAAGCTTTCTTT. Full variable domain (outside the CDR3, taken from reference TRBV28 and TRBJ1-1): DVKVTQSSRYLVKRTGEKVFLECVQDMDHENMFWYRQDPGLGLRLIYFSYDVKMKEKGDIPEGYSVSREKKERFSLILESASTNQTSMYLCASSPTEYEAFFGQGTRLTVV.

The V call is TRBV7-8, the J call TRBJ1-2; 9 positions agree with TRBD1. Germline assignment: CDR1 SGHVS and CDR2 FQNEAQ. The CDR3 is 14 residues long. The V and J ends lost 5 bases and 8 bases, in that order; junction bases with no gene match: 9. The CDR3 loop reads CASSQGQGFGGYTF. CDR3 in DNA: TGTGCCAGCAGCCAGGGACAGGGTTTCGGGGGCTACACCTTC.

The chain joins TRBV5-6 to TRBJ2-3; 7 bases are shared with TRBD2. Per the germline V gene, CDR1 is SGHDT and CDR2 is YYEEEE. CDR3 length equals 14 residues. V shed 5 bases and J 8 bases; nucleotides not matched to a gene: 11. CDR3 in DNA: TGTGCCAGCAGGCTAAGCGGGGCTAAGGGTACGCAGTATTTT. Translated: CASRLSGAKGTQYF. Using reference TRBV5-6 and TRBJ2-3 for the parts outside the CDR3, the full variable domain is DAGVTQSPTHLIKTRGQQVTLRCSPKSGHDTVSWYQQALGQGPQFIFQYYEEEERQRGNFPDRFSGHQFPNYSSELNVNALLLGDSALYLCASRLSGAKGTQYFGPGTRLTVL.

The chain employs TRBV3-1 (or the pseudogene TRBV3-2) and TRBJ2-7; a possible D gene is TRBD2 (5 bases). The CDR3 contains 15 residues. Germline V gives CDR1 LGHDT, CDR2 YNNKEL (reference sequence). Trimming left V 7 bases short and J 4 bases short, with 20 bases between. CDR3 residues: CASTLGGGGGYEQYF. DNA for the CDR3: TGTGCCAGCACCCTAGGCGGAGGAGGTGGGTACGAGCAGTACTTC.

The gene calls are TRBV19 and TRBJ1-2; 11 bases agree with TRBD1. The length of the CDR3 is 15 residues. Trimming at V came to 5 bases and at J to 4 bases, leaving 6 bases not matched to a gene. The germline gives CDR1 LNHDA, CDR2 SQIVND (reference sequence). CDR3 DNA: TGTGCCAGTAGTCCCCGGACAGGGGGCGGCTATGGCTACACCTTC. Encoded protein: CASSPRTGGGYGYTF. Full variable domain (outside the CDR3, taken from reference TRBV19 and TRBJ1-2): DGGITQSPKYLFRKEGQNVTLSCEQNLNHDAMYWYRQDPGQGLRLIYYSQIVNDFQKGDIAEGYSVSREKKESFPLTVTSAQKNPTAFYLCASSPRTGGGYGYTFGSGTRLTVV.

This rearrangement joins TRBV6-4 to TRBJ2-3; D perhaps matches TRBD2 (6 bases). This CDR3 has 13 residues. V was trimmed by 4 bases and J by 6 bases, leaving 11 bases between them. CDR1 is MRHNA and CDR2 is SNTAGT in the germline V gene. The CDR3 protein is CASSVEAGDTQYF. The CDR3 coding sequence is TGTGCCAGCAGTGTGGAGGCGGGGGATACGCAGTATTTT.

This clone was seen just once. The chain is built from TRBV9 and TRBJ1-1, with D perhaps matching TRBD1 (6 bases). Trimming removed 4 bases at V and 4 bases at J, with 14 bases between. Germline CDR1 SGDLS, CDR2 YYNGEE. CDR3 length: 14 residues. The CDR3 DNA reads TGTGCCAGCAGCCCTTTGGTCAGGGGCACTGAAGCTTTCTTT. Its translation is CASSPLVRGTEAFF.

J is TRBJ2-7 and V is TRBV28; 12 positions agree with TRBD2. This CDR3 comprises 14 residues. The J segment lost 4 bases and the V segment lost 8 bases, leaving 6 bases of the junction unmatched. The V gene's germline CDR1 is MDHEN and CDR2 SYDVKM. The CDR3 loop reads CASGLGTSGYEQYF. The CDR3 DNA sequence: TGTGCCAGCGGTCTAGGGACTAGCGGGTACGAGCAGTACTTC.

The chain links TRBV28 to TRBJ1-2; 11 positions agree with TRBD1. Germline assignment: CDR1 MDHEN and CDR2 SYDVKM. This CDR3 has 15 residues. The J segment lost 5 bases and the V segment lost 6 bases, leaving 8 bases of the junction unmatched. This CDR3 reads CASRSPGQGGYGYTF. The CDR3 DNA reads TGTGCCAGCAGAAGCCCGGGACAGGGGGGGTATGGCTACACCTTC.

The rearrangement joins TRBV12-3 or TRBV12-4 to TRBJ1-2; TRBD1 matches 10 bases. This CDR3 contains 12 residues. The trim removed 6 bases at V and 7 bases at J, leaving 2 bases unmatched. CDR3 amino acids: CASRWTGGGYTF. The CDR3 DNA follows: TGTGCCAGCAGATGGACAGGGGGTGGCTACACCTTC.

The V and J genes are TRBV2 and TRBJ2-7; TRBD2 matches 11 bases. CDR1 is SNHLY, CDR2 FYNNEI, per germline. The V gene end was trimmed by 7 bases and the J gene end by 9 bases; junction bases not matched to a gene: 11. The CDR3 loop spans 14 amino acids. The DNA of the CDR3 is TGTGCCAGCATCGGTAGCGGGGGGGCGTGGCGGCAGTACTTC. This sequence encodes CASIGSGGAWRQYF.

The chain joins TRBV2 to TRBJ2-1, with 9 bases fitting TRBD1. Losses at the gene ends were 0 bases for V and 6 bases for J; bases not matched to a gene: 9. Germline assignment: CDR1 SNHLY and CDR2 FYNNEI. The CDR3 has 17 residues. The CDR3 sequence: CASSEALTGGGRNEQFF. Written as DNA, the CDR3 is TGTGCCAGCAGTGAAGCGCTGACAGGGGGTGGCCGCAATGAGCAGTTCTTC.

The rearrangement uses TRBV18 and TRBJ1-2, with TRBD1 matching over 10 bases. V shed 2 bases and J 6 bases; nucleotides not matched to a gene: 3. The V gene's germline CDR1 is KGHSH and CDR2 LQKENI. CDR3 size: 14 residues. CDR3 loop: CASSPTGTGDGYTF. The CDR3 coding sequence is TGTGCCAGCTCACCAACCGGGACAGGGGATGGCTACACCTTC. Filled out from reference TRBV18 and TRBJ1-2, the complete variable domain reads NAGVMQNPRHLVRRRGQEARLRCSPMKGHSHVYWYRQLPEEGLKFMVYLQKENIIDESGMPKERFSAEFPKEGPSILRIQQVVRGDSAAYFCASSPTGTGDGYTFGSGTRLTVV.

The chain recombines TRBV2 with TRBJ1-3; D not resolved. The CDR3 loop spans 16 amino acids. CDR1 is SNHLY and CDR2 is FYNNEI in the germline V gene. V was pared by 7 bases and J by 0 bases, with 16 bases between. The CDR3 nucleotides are TGTGCCAGCATATCTCCTATGGGGAGCTCTGGAAACACCATATATTTT. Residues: CASISPMGSSGNTIYF.